The next 16 T cell receptor beta chains were all read from a single sample in a study of regulatory T cells in long-lasting Graves disease. iRepertoire HTBI primers and Arm-PCR of CDR3 regions built TCR beta libraries. Using its own MiXCR run on the multiplex PCR reads, TCRdb lists one record per CDR3 protein. The sample has roughly 500,000 distinct CDR3 sequences, 12% to 15% seen once. Time point specified: newly diagnosed GD, antithyroid drugs for less than 3 months. RNA extracted from PBMCs served as the sequencing template. These sequences were also reported in another study, on T cells in Graves' hyperthyroidism and ophthalmopathy.

The sample here was peripheral blood mononuclear cells (PBMCs), taken at new diagnosis, from a patient treated with antithyroid drugs. These TCRs come from a woman aged 45 to 65 with Graves disease.

The table lists this clonotype with a few counts. This chain connects TRBV6-1 to TRBJ1-4, with no clear D. CDR1 and CDR2 (germline): MNHNS, SASEGT. V shed 2 bases and J shed 0 bases, with 10 bases lying between them. The CDR3 length is 16 residues. The CDR3 is CASSESVHATNEKLFF. CDR3 DNA sequence: TGTGCCAGCAGTGAATCTGTACATGCAACTAATGAAAAACTGTTTTTT.

Comment on this clonotype: One base away lies a much larger clone, so this may be a sequencing read error. This chain joins TRBV28 and TRBJ2-7; D tentatively fits TRBD1 or TRBD2 (5 bases each). This CDR3 is built from 14 residues. Trimming removed 5 bases from V and 7 bases from J, with 18 bases in between. Germline V gives CDR1 MDHEN, CDR2 SYDVKM. CDR3 coding DNA: TGTGCCAGCAGTCCTGGGACGGCAAGGAATGAGCAGTACTTC. It specifies CASSPGTARNEQYF. Complete variable domain (other parts from reference TRBV28 and TRBJ2-7): DVKVTQSSRYLVKRTGEKVFLECVQDMDHENMFWYRQDPGLGLRLIYFSYDVKMKEKGDIPEGYSVSREKKERFSLILESASTNQTSMYLCASSPGTARNEQYFGPGTRLTVT.

This clonotype was counted many times. The chain carries TRBV2 and TRBJ1-5; TRBD1 matches 8 bases. Trimming cost V 3 bases and J 5 bases; bases outside gene matches: 0. The CDR3 is 13 residues long. Looked up from germline, CDR1 is SNHLY and CDR2 is FYNNEI. This CDR3 reads CASSETGDQPQHF. CDR3 DNA sequence: TGTGCCAGCAGTGAGACAGGGGATCAGCCCCAGCATTTT. Full variable domain (remainder filled in from reference TRBV2 and TRBJ1-5): EPEVTQTPSHQVTQMGQEVILRCVPISNHLYFYWYRQILGQKVEFLVSFYNNEISEKSEIFDDQFSVERPDGSNFTLKIRSTKLEDSAMYFCASSETGDQPQHFGDGTRLSIL.

The sample holds many counts of this clonotype. The J gene is TRBJ1-2, the V gene TRBV6-6; D unclear. V dropped 0 bases and J dropped 4 bases, with 12 bases sitting between them. CDR1 is MNHNY and CDR2 is SVGAGI in the germline V gene (reference sequence). The CDR3 contains 15 residues. In DNA form, the CDR3 reads TGTGCCAGCAGTTACTCGAGAGAATCCGGCTATGGCTACACCTTC. This codes for CASSYSRESGYGYTF.

This clonotype came up a few times. One end of the junction does not line up with germline, which may come from a read error. The chain has TRBV10-3 and TRBJ2-7; D might be TRBD1 (6 bases). This CDR3 has 14 amino acids. CDR1 ENHRY and CDR2 SYGVKD come from the germline V gene. The CDR3: CAISDLLQGYKQYF. DNA for the CDR3: TGTGCCATCAGTGATCTACTACAGGGCTACAAGCAGTACTTC.

This clonotype was recorded many times. This rearrangement joins TRBV11-2 to TRBJ2-2; maybe TRBD1 (5 bases). The V gene lost 1 base and the J gene lost 0 bases, with 18 bases spanning the gap. The CDR3 extends over 19 amino acids. The germline gives CDR1 SGHAT, CDR2 FQNNGV. The CDR3 spells CASSLGARVISANTGELFF. CDR3 bases: TGTGCCAGCAGCTTAGGGGCCAGGGTCATCAGCGCGAACACCGGGGAGCTGTTTTTT.

At least ten counts were recorded for this clonotype. CDR3 in amino acids: CASSSRAAGELFF. DNA for the CDR3: TGTGCCAGCAGCTCAAGAGCGGCCGGGGAGCTGTTTTTT. The chain joins TRBV7-3 to TRBJ2-2; D is possibly TRBD2 (5 bases). The CDR3 covers 13 residues. Germline CDR1 SGHTA, CDR2 FQGTGA. Trimming stripped 4 bases from V and 6 bases from J, with 9 bases between.

With respect to this clonotype: With a much larger clone just one base away, this may be a read error. Because the CDR3 is missing its conserved closing phenylalanine or tryptophan, this is likely a read error. The V and J genes are TRBV20-1 and TRBJ2-3; TRBD2 agrees at 10 bases. Germline V gene sequence: CDR1 DFQATT, CDR2 SNEGSKA (reference sequence). CDR3 size: 13 residues. V was pared by 5 bases and J by 1 base, with 0 bases of the junction left unmatched. The CDR3 DNA reads TGCAGTGCTCTAGCGGGAGGCACAGATACGCAGTATTCT. It encodes CSALAGGTDTQYS.

The sample holds many counts of this clonotype. The genes are TRBV18 and TRBJ2-7, with 7 bases that match TRBD2. Germline V gene sequence: CDR1 KGHSH, CDR2 LQKENI. V shed 3 bases, J shed 0 bases, and the junction held 5 bases outside the gene matches. CDR3 length: 15 residues. CDR3 sequence (DNA): TGTGCCAGCTCACCGAAACTAGCGAGCTCCTACGAGCAGTACTTC. The encoded protein is CASSPKLASSYEQYF.

The table lists this clonotype with many counts. The chain links TRBV5-1 to TRBJ2-7, with D unresolved. CDR3 length: 14 residues. The germline V and J ends were trimmed by 4 bases and 3 bases, with 14 bases remaining between them. Germline assignment: CDR1 SGHRS and CDR2 YFSETQ. The CDR3 protein is CASSLGLTNYEQYF. The CDR3 DNA reads TGCGCCAGCAGCCTCGGATTAACAAACTACGAGCAGTACTTC.

This clonotype was seen a few times. The CDR3 loop reads CASSPATGRDTGELFF. The CDR3 bases are TGTGCCAGCTCACCAGCAACAGGGCGTGACACCGGGGAGCTGTTTTTT. The chain carries TRBV18 and TRBJ2-2; a weak D match, TRBD1 (6 bases). Trimming stripped 2 bases from V and 3 bases from J, with 13 bases between. The CDR3 totals 16 residues. Germline CDR1 KGHSH, CDR2 LQKENI.

This clonotype was recorded a few times. The chain uses TRBV7-2 and TRBJ2-7, with a weak D call TRBD2 (6 bases). The CDR3 is 16 residues long. Trimming pared 1 base from V and 2 bases from J, leaving 15 bases between. Germline V gives CDR1 SGHTA, CDR2 FQGNSA. CDR3 in amino acids: CASSLDGAGTPYEQYF. The CDR3 DNA reads TGTGCCAGCAGCTTAGATGGGGCCGGGACTCCCTACGAGCAGTACTTC.

The sample holds many counts of this clonotype. This chain uses TRBV28 with TRBJ1-5, with unresolved D. V was clipped by 2 bases and J by 6 bases, with 14 bases between them. Per germline, CDR1 MDHEN and CDR2 SYDVKM. The CDR3 sequence is 15 residues long. CDR3 DNA: TGTGCCAGCAGTTTAGGCGGCCGATCATCTCAGCCCCAGCATTTT. Translation gives CASSLGGRSSQPQHF.

Regarding this clonotype: A much larger clone lies one base from this, so it may be a read error. The V and J genes are TRBV28 and TRBJ2-5; 8 bases are a match to TRBD2. Germline CDR1 and CDR2: MDHEN and SYDVKM. This CDR3 contains 17 residues. Trimming took 2 bases from V and 4 from J; bases not matched to a gene: 12. The CDR3 DNA is TGTGCCAGCAGTTTACGGTCCTGGCGGGGGGAGCGAGAGACCCAGTACTTC. Translation: CASSLRSWRGERETQYF.

This clonotype has at least ten counts. The chain has TRBV29-1 and TRBJ1-5; 7 bases map to TRBD1. J gave up 5 bases and V 5 bases, and 6 bases lay outside the gene matches. CDR1 and CDR2 from the germline V gene are SQVTM and ANQGSEA. This CDR3 contains 13 residues. CDR3 residues: CSVRGQGDQPQHF. The CDR3 bases are TGCAGCGTTCGAGGGCAGGGGGATCAGCCCCAGCATTTT.

This sequence joins TRBV3-1 and TRBJ2-2, with TRBD2 matching 10 bases. Per germline, CDR1 LGHDT and CDR2 YNNKEL (reference sequence). CDR3 length: 16 residues. The junction had 5 bases not matched to a gene; V was cut back by 1 base and J by 6 bases. CDR3 DNA: TGTGCCAGCAGCCAAGCCCCTAGCGGGAGTTCCGGGGAGCTGTTTTTT. Translating it yields CASSQAPSGSSGELFF.